These 15 T cell receptor beta chains were all obtained from the same sample, sequenced in a study of blood T cell repertoires in COVID-19. Profiling relied on immunoSEQ multiplex PCR, and the TCRdb table lists in-frame clones only, not all of them. Here the sample spans under 300,000 clones, around 86% being singletons. Sequenced material: peripheral blood. The source of these receptors is an older man with acute or convalescent COVID-19.

The rearrangement uses TRBV19 and TRBJ1-5, with D uncertain. Trimming pared 6 bases from V and 3 bases from J, leaving 12 bases between. Germline V gene sequence: CDR1 LNHDA, CDR2 SQIVND (reference sequence). The CDR3 runs to 14 residues. The CDR3 DNA is TGTGCCAGTAGACGGGTAGGCTTCAATCAGCCCCAGCATTTT. Its translation is CASRRVGFNQPQHF.

CDR3 bases: TGCGCCAGCGGCGGGGCGGGGACAGATCTTCCCGGGGAGCTGTTTTTT. This gives the protein CASGGAGTDLPGELFF. The chain has TRBV10-2 and TRBJ2-2; TRBD1 might be the D (7 bases). The CDR3 covers 16 residues. Trimming pared 8 bases from V and 6 bases from J, leaving 22 bases between. Germline-derived CDR1 and CDR2 are WSHSY and SAAADI.

This clone was seen once. This chain links TRBV19 with TRBJ2-1, with D perhaps matching TRBD2 (6 bases). The germline V and J ends were trimmed by 5 bases and 5 bases, with 19 bases remaining between them. This CDR3 spans 16 amino acids. From germline, CDR1 is LNHDA and CDR2 SQIVND (reference sequence). In DNA form, the CDR3 reads TGTGCCAGTAGTTTGCCTAGCGACTGGGGAAACAATGAGCAGTTCTTC. Amino acid sequence: CASSLPSDWGNNEQFF.

The gene calls are TRBV4-1 and TRBJ2-3; TRBD2 is a possible D gene (6 bases). V was shortened by 6 bases and J by 3 bases, with 16 bases between the two germline ends. CDR3 length: 15 amino acids. Germline CDR1 reads MGHRA; CDR2 reads YSYEKL. The CDR3 loop reads CASRGEVFGTDTQYF. The CDR3 DNA sequence: TGCGCCAGCAGGGGGGAGGTATTCGGGACAGATACGCAGTATTTT.

V and J are TRBV5-6 and TRBJ2-3, with a weak D call TRBD1 (6 bases). The V gene's germline CDR1 is SGHDT and CDR2 YYEEEE. V was cut by 4 bases and J by 0 bases, with 21 bases left in between. CDR3 length: 18 residues. The CDR3 region is CASSRYIRDTDSTDTQYF. The DNA of the CDR3 is TGTGCCAGCAGCCGATACATCCGGGACACCGATAGCACAGATACGCAGTATTTT.

The V and J genes are TRBV3-1 (or the pseudogene TRBV3-2) and TRBJ1-1, with D tentatively TRBD1 (6 bases). CDR1 and CDR2 (germline): LGHDT, YNNKEL (reference sequence). Trimming pared 0 bases from V and 3 bases from J, leaving 14 bases between. This CDR3 has 16 amino acids. The CDR3 here is CASSQEGRGGDTEAFF. As DNA, the CDR3 is TGTGCCAGCAGCCAAGAAGGAAGGGGGGGCGACACTGAAGCTTTCTTT.

This chain uses TRBV28 with TRBJ1-4, with 7 bases that match TRBD1. The germline CDR1 and CDR2 sequences are MDHEN and SYDVKM. The CDR3 loop spans 14 amino acids. V trimming: 3 bases; J trimming: 8 bases; junction bases outside the gene matches: 6. For the CDR3, the DNA is TGTGCCAGCAGTTTGCAAGGACAGGCGGAAAAACTGTTTTTT. The encoded protein is CASSLQGQAEKLFF.

The chain recombines TRBV2 with TRBJ2-1; 10 positions match TRBD1. Trimming took 8 bases from V and 6 from J; bases not matched to a gene: 10. The CDR3 extends over 15 amino acids. The V gene's germline CDR1 is SNHLY and CDR2 FYNNEI. Here the CDR3 DNA reads TGTGCCAGCGGGGGGGAATGGGACAGGGGCAATGAGCAGTTCTTC. Protein: CASGGEWDRGNEQFF.

The chain is built from TRBV28 and TRBJ1-1; 7 nucleotides agree with TRBD1. The V gene end was trimmed by 8 bases and the J gene end by 12 bases; junction bases not matched to a gene: 18. The CDR3 extends over 14 amino acids. The germline V gene has CDR1 MDHEN and CDR2 SYDVKM. For the CDR3, the DNA is TGTGCCAGCGGAGAAGGGACAGCGACGTTTCTTTCTTTCTTT. It yields the protein CASGEGTATFLSFF.

This chain uses TRBV9 with TRBJ1-6; 7 nucleotides match TRBD1. The ends lost 0 bases at V and 8 bases at J; junction bases unmatched: 11. The CDR3 has 17 amino acids. Germline V gene sequence: CDR1 SGDLS, CDR2 YYNGEE. This chain's CDR3 is CASSVGAGGQEYSPLHF. As DNA, the CDR3 is TGTGCCAGCAGCGTAGGTGCGGGAGGACAGGAATATTCACCCCTCCACTTT.

The chain recombines TRBV19 with TRBJ1-1, with 7 bases fitting TRBD1. The CDR3 runs 14 residues. Germline-derived CDR1 and CDR2 are LNHDA and SQIVND (reference sequence). Trimming at V came to 3 bases and at J to 6 bases, leaving 7 bases not matched to a gene. In DNA form, the CDR3 reads TGTGCCAGTAGTATCGACAGGGAAATCCCTGAAGCTTTCTTT. This encodes CASSIDREIPEAFF.

This sequence joins TRBV4-1 and TRBJ1-1, with 8 bases aligning to TRBD1. The V segment lost 7 bases and the J segment 6 bases; nucleotides outside the gene matches: 16. The CDR3 runs 16 residues. The germline gives CDR1 MGHRA, CDR2 YSYEKL. The CDR3 nucleotides read TGCGCCAGCAAATTTTCCCTCCTGACAGGGGTTCCTGAAGCTTTCTTT. Translating gives CASKFSLLTGVPEAFF.

This clone was counted a single time. The chain carries TRBV7-2 and TRBJ2-3, with TRBD2 matching 15 bases. The germline V gene has CDR1 SGHTA and CDR2 FQGNSA. V dropped 3 bases and J dropped 4; count of bases not matched to a gene: 2. This CDR3 spans 16 amino acids. This CDR3 reads CASSFRTSGRADTQYF. DNA of the CDR3: TGTGCCAGCAGCTTCCGGACTAGCGGGAGGGCAGATACGCAGTATTTT.

The table lists this clone with a count of one. The rearrangement links TRBV15 to TRBJ1-1, with D maybe TRBD1 (5 bases). The germline V gene encodes CDR1 LNHNV and CDR2 YYDKDF (reference sequence). V dropped 3 bases and J dropped 6 bases, with 11 bases sitting between them. The CDR3 length is 13 residues. The CDR3, as DNA: TGTGCCACCAGCAGTGGGAGGGGCGCTGAAGCTTTCTTT. Translating gives CATSSGRGAEAFF.

The V and J genes are TRBV28 and TRBJ1-2; 7 bases match TRBD1. The V gene's germline CDR1 is MDHEN and CDR2 SYDVKM. The CDR3 has 14 residues. Unmatched junction bases numbered 9, after V lost 5 bases and J lost 6 bases. CDR3 nucleotides: TGTGCCAGCAGTAAGCACCTCGGGACAGATGGCTACACCTTC. This encodes CASSKHLGTDGYTF.